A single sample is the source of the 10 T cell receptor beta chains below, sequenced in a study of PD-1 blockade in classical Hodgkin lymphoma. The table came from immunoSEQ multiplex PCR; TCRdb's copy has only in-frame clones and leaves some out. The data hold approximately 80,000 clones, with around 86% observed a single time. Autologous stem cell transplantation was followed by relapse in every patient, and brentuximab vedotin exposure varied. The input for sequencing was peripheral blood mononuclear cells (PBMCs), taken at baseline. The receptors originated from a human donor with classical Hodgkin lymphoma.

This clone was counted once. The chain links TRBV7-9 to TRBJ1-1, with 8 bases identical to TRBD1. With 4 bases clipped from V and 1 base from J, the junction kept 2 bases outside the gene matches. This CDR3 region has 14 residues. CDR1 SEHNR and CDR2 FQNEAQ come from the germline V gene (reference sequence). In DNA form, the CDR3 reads TGTGCCAGCAGCTCGACAGGGGCGAACACTGAAGCTTTCTTT. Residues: CASSSTGANTEAFF.

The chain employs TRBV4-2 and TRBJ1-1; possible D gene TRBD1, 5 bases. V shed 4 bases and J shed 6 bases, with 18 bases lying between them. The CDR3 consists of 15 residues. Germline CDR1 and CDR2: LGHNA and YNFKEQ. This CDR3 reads CASSRMTAFSAEAFF. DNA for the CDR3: TGTGCCAGCAGCCGAATGACAGCTTTTTCTGCTGAAGCTTTCTTT.

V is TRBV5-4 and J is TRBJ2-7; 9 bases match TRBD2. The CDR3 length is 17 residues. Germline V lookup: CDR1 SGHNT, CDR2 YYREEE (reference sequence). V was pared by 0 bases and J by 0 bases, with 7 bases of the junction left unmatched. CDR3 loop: CASSLAGLAGFSYEQYF. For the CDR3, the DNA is TGTGCCAGCAGCTTGGCCGGGCTAGCGGGATTCTCCTACGAGCAGTACTTC.

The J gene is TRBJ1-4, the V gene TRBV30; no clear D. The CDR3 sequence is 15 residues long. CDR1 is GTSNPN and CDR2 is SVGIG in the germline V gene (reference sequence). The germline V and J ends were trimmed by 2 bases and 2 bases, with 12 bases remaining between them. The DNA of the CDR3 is TGTGCCTGGAGTCGGGGAAGTTTGACTAATGAAAAACTGTTTTTT. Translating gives CAWSRGSLTNEKLFF.

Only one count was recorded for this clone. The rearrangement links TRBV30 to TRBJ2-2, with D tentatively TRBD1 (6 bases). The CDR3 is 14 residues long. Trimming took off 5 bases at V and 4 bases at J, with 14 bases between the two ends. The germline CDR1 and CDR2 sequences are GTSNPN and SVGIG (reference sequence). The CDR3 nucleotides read TGTGCCTGGGAAAGGGACATTCCCACCGGGGAGCTGTTTTTT. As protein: CAWERDIPTGELFF.

The CDR3 nucleotides read TGTGCCAGCAGTTGGGGACAGGGGAGGTCTGAAAAACTGTTTTTT. Its protein is CASSWGQGRSEKLFF. The chain uses TRBV6-6 and TRBJ1-4; TRBD1 matches 10 bases. CDR3 size: 15 residues. Germline trimming cut 4 bases from V and 7 bases from J; bases unmatched to any gene: 6. CDR1 MNHNY and CDR2 SVGAGI come from the germline V gene (reference sequence).

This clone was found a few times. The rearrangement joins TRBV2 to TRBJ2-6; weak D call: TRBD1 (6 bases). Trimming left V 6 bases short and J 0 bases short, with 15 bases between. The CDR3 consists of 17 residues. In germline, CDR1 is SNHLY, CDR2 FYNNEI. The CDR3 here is CASSLGQSFSGANVLTF. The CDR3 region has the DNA TGTGCCAGCAGCTTAGGACAGAGCTTCTCTGGGGCCAACGTCCTGACTTTC.

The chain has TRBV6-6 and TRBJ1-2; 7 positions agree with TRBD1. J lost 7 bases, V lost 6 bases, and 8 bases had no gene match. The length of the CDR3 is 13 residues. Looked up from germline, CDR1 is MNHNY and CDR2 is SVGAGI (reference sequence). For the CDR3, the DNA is TGTGCCAGCAGAACGAGGGGGACAGCTGGCTACACCTTC. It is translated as CASRTRGTAGYTF.

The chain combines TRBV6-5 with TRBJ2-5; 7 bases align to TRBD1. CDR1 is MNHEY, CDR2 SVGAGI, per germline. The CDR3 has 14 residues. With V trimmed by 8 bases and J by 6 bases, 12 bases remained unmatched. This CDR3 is CASSTGAQLKTQYF. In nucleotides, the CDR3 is TGTGCCAGCTCAACAGGGGCCCAATTGAAGACCCAGTACTTC.

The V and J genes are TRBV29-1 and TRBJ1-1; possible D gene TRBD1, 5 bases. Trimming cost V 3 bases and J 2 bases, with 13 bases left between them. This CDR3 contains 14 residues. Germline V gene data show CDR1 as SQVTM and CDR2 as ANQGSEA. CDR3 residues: CSVDGDLLNTEAFF. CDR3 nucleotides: TGCAGCGTTGACGGGGACCTGCTTAACACTGAAGCTTTCTTT.